This TCR beta chain was sequenced during a study of early T cells in non-severe SARS-CoV-2 infection. Study information: Sequencing of bulk RNA from unsorted whole blood was done, without chain pairing. Findings and limits, study-wide: VDJdb matching, biased toward anti-spike CD8 responses, missed private and CD4 specificities.

The germline V gene encodes CDR1 DFQATT and CDR2 SNEGSKA (reference sequence). The trim removed 6 bases at V and 8 bases at J, leaving 6 bases unmatched. The CDR3 covers 12 residues. This clonotype occurred many times. Its antigen is undetermined. Individual cDNA molecules were tagged with unique molecular identifiers, the study reported. A single record per CDR3 protein comes from TCRdb applying MiXCR to the 5' RACE reads. In the table there are approximately 60,000 distinct CDR3 sequences, roughly 9% of which are singletons. The rearrangement uses TRBV20-1 and TRBJ2-3; 9 bases map to TRBD2. The source is an adult who was a healthcare worker with PCR-confirmed SARS-CoV-2 infection or an uninfected control (not recorded which). The source material was whole blood, sampled at baseline. CDR3 nucleotides: TGCAGTGCGGAGCGGGAGGACGGTACGCAGTATTTT. Amino acid sequence: CSAEREDGTQYF.